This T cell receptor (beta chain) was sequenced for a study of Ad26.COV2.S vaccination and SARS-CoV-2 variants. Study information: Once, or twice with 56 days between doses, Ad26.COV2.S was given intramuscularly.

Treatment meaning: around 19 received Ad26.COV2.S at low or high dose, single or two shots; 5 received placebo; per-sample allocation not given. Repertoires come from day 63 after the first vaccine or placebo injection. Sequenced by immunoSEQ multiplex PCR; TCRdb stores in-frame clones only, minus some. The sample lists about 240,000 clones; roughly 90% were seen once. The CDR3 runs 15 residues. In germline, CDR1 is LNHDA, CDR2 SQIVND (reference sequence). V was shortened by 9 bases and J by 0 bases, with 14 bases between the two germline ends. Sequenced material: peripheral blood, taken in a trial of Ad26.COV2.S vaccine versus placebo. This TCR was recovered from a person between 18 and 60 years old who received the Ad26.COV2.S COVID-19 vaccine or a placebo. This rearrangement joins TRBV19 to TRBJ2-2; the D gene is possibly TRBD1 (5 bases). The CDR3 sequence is CASGHLPANTGELFF. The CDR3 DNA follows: TGTGCCAGCGGACACCTTCCCGCGAACACCGGGGAGCTGTTTTTT.